Listed here are 10 T cell receptor beta chains from one sample, sequenced in a study of blood T cells in healthy people across ages (dated by TCRdb to 2013 to 2016). Library construction relied on 5' RACE. Sequencing relied on an Illumina HiSeq 2500. A second about 7 to 12 cycle PCR used a sample-barcoded 5' primer and a J-beta primer mix. TCRdb cleaned the public reads at Q25 with fastp, built clones with MiXCR and kept in-frame beta chains. Each entry merges the rows of one CDR3 protein and shows their most common DNA and genes. In all, the sample holds 600,000 or so distinct CDR3 sequences, and 25% to 35% of those were seen once. The biggest ten clones account for approximately 15% of the sample. The sample consisted of blood. All receptors come from a woman older than 75 in good health.

In its sample, this clonotype was seen a few times. This may stem from a read error, because a much larger clone lies one nucleotide away. The chain has TRBV7-9 and TRBJ2-5; maybe TRBD1 (5 bases). The CDR3 has 14 amino acids. Germline CDR1 SEHNR, CDR2 FQNEAQ (reference sequence). The V end was cut by 5 bases, the J end by 4 bases, with 14 bases between. The CDR3 nucleotides read TGTGCCAGCAGCGCTGCAGGGTACCGAGAGACCCAGTACTTC. Its translation is CASSAAGYRETQYF.

This clonotype has a handful of counts. V is TRBV6-2 or TRBV6-3 and J is TRBJ1-2; the D gene is possibly TRBD1 (6 bases). The CDR3 has 15 residues. Germline V gene lookup returns CDR1 MNHEY and CDR2 SVGEGT. V dropped 0 bases and J dropped 2 bases, with 10 bases sitting between them. CDR3: CASSYSSGENYGYTF. The DNA of the CDR3 is TGTGCCAGCAGTTACTCGTCAGGGGAAAACTATGGCTACACCTTC.

CDR3 in amino acids: CASSSLGEATEAFF. DNA of the CDR3: TGTGCCAGCAGTTCATTGGGGGAGGCCACTGAAGCTTTCTTT. The V gene is TRBV12-3 or TRBV12-4, the J gene TRBJ1-1; perhaps TRBD1 as D (5 bases). Trimming cost V 4 bases and J 4 bases, with 13 bases left between them. This CDR3 spans 14 amino acids.

This clonotype was seen a handful of times. In nucleotides, the CDR3 is TGTGCCAGCAGCTCATCACAGGGGACAGCTGAAGCTTTCTTT. Translated, it gives CASSSSQGTAEAFF. This chain joins TRBV4-2 and TRBJ1-1, with 7 bases that match TRBD1. The CDR3 consists of 14 residues. With 5 bases clipped from V and 6 bases from J, the junction kept 9 bases outside the gene matches. Germline CDR1 is LGHNA and CDR2 is YNFKEQ.

This clonotype has ten or more counts. This sequence joins TRBV6-1 and TRBJ2-5; tentative D call: TRBD2 (5 bases). From germline, CDR1 is MNHNS and CDR2 SASEGT. V was pared by 7 bases and J by 5 bases, with 17 bases between. This CDR3 contains 14 residues. The CDR3: CASNEGLRGETQYF. CDR3 coding DNA: TGTGCCAGCAACGAGGGCCTACGTGGGGAGACCCAGTACTTC.

The chain couples TRBV4-2 to TRBJ2-1, with D possibly being TRBD2 (7 bases). V gave up 0 bases and J gave up 6 bases, with 18 bases separating them. CDR1 is LGHNA, CDR2 YNFKEQ, per germline. CDR3 length equals 17 residues. For the CDR3, the DNA is TGTGCCAGCAGCCAAGATCGGGGGAAGGGGGGGAGCAATGAGCAGTTCTTC. Protein product: CASSQDRGKGGSNEQFF.

V usage is TRBV5-1 and J usage is TRBJ2-2; the D gene is possibly TRBD1 (6 bases). Germline values: CDR1 SGHRS, CDR2 YFSETQ. Trimming removed 3 bases from V and 5 bases from J, with 11 bases in between. The CDR3 spans 14 residues. CDR3 residues: CASSSGTPTGELFF. CDR3 DNA: TGCGCCAGCAGCTCTGGGACACCGACCGGGGAGCTGTTTTTT.

The chain uses TRBV12-3 or TRBV12-4 and TRBJ2-3, with D possibly matching TRBD2 (5 bases). CDR3 size: 16 residues. The V end was cut by 1 base, the J end by 4 bases, with 15 bases between. The CDR3 sequence: CASSLVIRGSADTQYF. CDR3 nucleotide sequence: TGTGCCAGCAGTTTAGTTATCAGAGGGAGTGCAGATACGCAGTATTTT.

The chain recombines TRBV19 with TRBJ2-3, with 7 bases matching TRBD2. CDR3 size: 17 residues. V trimming: 3 bases; J trimming: 4 bases; junction bases outside the gene matches: 13. Germline CDR1 and CDR2: LNHDA and SQIVND (reference sequence). CDR3 sequence: CASSILPLGGRADTQYF. In DNA form, the CDR3 reads TGTGCCAGTAGTATTCTCCCCCTGGGGGGGAGGGCAGATACGCAGTATTTT.

Regarding this clonotype: A much more abundant neighbour one base away suggests this may be a read error. This chain joins TRBV5-6 and TRBJ2-7; 7 nucleotides line up with TRBD2. The V segment lost 3 bases and the J segment 0 bases; nucleotides outside the gene matches: 6. CDR1 is SGHDT and CDR2 is YYEEEE in the germline V gene. The CDR3 contains 15 residues. CDR3 nucleotide sequence: TGTGCCAGCAGCTGGGCGGGAGTGAGCTCCTACGAGCAGTACTTC. Translating it yields CASSWAGVSSYEQYF. The whole variable domain, filled in from reference TRBV5-6 and TRBJ2-7, reads DAGVTQSPTHLIKTRGQQVTLRCSPKSGHDTVSWYQQALGQGPQFIFQYYEEEERQRGNFPDRFSGHQFPNYSSELNVNALLLGDSALYLCASSWAGVSSYEQYFGPGTRLTVT.